One sample yielded the 9 T cell receptor beta chains listed below, sequenced in a study of blood T cell repertoires in COVID-19. TCRdb keeps only in-frame clones here, not all; method: immunoSEQ multiplex PCR. The table shows fewer than 150,000 clones, with around 88% occurring only once. The specimen was peripheral blood. These receptors all come from a woman aged 45-65 years who had recovered from COVID-19.

The rearrangement uses TRBV19 and TRBJ1-2; TRBD1 matches 7 bases. The CDR3 is 14 amino acids. The V gene's germline CDR1 is LNHDA and CDR2 SQIVND (reference sequence). After removal of 4 bases from V and 4 bases from J, the junction contained 6 bases not matched to a gene. The CDR3 sequence is CASSTRDSTYGYTF. In DNA, the CDR3 is TGTGCCAGTAGTACCCGGGACAGCACCTATGGCTACACCTTC.

CDR3 nucleotides: TGCGCCAGCAGCCATGCCCTTGGCGGATTTAACTATGGCTACACCTTC. Translated, it gives CASSHALGGFNYGYTF. The chain recombines TRBV4-1 with TRBJ1-2; unclear D gene. CDR3 length equals 16 residues. Trimming left V 3 bases short and J 1 base short, with 15 bases between. Germline CDR1 is MGHRA and CDR2 is YSYEKL.

The chain combines TRBV2 with TRBJ2-7, with D possibly being TRBD1 (6 bases). V was cut by 3 bases and J by 4 bases, with 10 bases left in between. The CDR3 loop spans 13 amino acids. CDR1 SNHLY and CDR2 FYNNEI come from the germline V gene. CDR3 loop: CASSDGQTYEQYF. CDR3 nucleotides: TGTGCCAGCAGTGATGGACAGACGTACGAGCAGTACTTC.

The chain employs TRBV18 and TRBJ1-1; 7 nucleotides align to TRBD1. Per the germline V gene, CDR1 is KGHSH and CDR2 is LQKENI. Unmatched junction bases numbered 2, after V lost 4 bases and J lost 0 bases. The CDR3 has 14 residues. CDR3 sequence: CASSRDRVNTEAFF. CDR3 DNA sequence: TGTGCCAGCTCACGAGACAGGGTGAACACTGAAGCTTTCTTT.

This rearrangement joins TRBV11-3 to TRBJ2-3; possible D gene TRBD2, 7 bases. V was pared by 6 bases and J by 5 bases, with 15 bases between. The germline CDR1 and CDR2 sequences are SGHNT and YENEEA. This CDR3 spans 14 amino acids. The CDR3 region has the DNA TGTGCCAGCAGTCCTGGGGGGGCCCTAGATACGCAGTATTTT. Translated: CASSPGGALDTQYF.

The J gene is TRBJ2-2, the V gene TRBV29-1, with D unresolved. The V and J ends lost 6 bases and 3 bases respectively, with 14 bases between them. Per germline, CDR1 SQVTM and CDR2 ANQGSEA. The CDR3 consists of 14 residues. The CDR3 region is CSVSEFMDTGELFF. The DNA for the CDR3 is TGCAGCGTGTCCGAGTTCATGGACACCGGGGAGCTGTTTTTT.

The J gene is TRBJ2-3, the V gene TRBV12-2; TRBD2, the table's D call, lacks a check against the DNA. TRBV12-2 is noted as a pseudogene. The CDR3 contains 17 residues. CDR3 nucleotides: TGTGCAAGTCGCTTAGAAACTAGCGGGAGTGGAGCAGATACGCAGTATTTT. Translating gives CASRLETSGSGADTQYF.

The chain is built from TRBV5-4 and TRBJ2-5, with TRBD1 matching 9 bases. This CDR3 comprises 15 residues. After removal of 3 bases from V and 5 bases from J, the junction contained 8 bases not matched to a gene. Germline CDR1 reads SGHNT; CDR2 reads YYREEE (reference sequence). The CDR3 bases are TGTGCCAGCAGCTACGGGACAGGGCGGTCCGAGACCCAGTACTTC. As protein: CASSYGTGRSETQYF.

The J gene is TRBJ1-4, the V gene TRBV19, with 10 bases aligning to TRBD1. Germline trimming cut 4 bases from V and 8 bases from J; bases unmatched to any gene: 13. The CDR3 totals 17 residues. Germline CDR1 LNHDA, CDR2 SQIVND (reference sequence). CDR3 bases: TGTGCCAGTAGTAAGGGACAGGGGAGAGTAAGAGAAGAAAAACTGTTTTTT. Translated, it gives CASSKGQGRVREEKLFF.